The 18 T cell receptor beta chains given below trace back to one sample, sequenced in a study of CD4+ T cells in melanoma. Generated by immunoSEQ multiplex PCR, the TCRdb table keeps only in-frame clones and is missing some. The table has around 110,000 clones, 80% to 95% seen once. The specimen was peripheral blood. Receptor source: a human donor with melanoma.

CDR3 residues: CASSLGLALDTQYF. DNA of the CDR3: TGTGCCAGCAGCTTAGGACTAGCTCTTGATACGCAGTATTTT. The chain carries TRBV5-4 and TRBJ2-3, with 8 bases that match TRBD2. J was trimmed by 6 bases and V by 2 bases; bases with no gene match: 5. CDR1 is SGHNT, CDR2 YYREEE, per germline (reference sequence). This CDR3 region has 14 residues.

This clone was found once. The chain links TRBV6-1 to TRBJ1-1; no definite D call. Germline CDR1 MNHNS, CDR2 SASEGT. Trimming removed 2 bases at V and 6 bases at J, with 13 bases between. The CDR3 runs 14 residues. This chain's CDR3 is CASSEQAGPSEAFF. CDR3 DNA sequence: TGTGCCAGCAGTGAACAGGCAGGACCGTCTGAAGCTTTCTTT.

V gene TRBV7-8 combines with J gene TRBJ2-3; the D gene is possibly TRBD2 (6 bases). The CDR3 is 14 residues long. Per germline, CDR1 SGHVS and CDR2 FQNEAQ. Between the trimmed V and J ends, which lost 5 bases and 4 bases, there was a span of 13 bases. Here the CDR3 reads CASSRQTRADTQYF. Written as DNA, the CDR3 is TGTGCCAGCAGCCGCCAGACTAGGGCAGATACGCAGTATTTT.

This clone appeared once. CDR3 residues: CASSLELAGASDTQYF. DNA of the CDR3: TGTGCCAGCAGCTTAGAACTAGCGGGAGCATCAGATACGCAGTATTTT. The chain has TRBV7-9 and TRBJ2-3; 11 bases align to TRBD2. J gave up 4 bases and V 1 base, and 4 bases lay outside the gene matches. The germline CDR1 and CDR2 sequences are SEHNR and FQNEAQ (reference sequence). This CDR3 has 16 residues.

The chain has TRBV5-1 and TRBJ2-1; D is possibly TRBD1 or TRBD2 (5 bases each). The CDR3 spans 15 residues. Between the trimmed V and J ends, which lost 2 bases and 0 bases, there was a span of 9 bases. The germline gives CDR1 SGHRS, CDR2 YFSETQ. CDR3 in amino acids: CASSFMRGSYNEQFF. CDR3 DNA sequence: TGCGCCAGCAGCTTTATGAGGGGCTCCTACAATGAGCAGTTCTTC.

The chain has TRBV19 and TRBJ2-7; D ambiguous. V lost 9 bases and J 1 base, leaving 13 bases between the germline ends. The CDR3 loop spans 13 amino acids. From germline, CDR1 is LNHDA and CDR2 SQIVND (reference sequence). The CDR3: CASLGKDSYEQYF. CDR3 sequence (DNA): TGTGCCAGCCTAGGTAAGGATTCCTACGAGCAGTACTTC. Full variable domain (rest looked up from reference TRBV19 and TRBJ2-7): DGGITQSPKYLFRKEGQNVTLSCEQNLNHDAMYWYRQDPGQGLRLIYYSQIVNDFQKGDIAEGYSVSREKKESFPLTVTSAQKNPTAFYLCASLGKDSYEQYFGPGTRLTVT.

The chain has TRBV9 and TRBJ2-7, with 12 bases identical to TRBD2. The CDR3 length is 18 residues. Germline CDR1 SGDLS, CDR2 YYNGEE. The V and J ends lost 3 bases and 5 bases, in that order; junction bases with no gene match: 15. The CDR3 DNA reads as TGTGCCAGCAGCGGGCGGGGACTAGCGGGTCCTACCGGGGACGAGCAGTACTTC. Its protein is CASSGRGLAGPTGDEQYF. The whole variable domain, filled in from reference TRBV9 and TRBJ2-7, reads DSGVTQTPKHLITATGQRVTLRCSPRSGDLSVYWYQQSLDQGLQFLIQYYNGEERAKGNILERFSAQQFPDLHSELNLSSLELGDSALYFCASSGRGLAGPTGDEQYFGPGTRLTVT.

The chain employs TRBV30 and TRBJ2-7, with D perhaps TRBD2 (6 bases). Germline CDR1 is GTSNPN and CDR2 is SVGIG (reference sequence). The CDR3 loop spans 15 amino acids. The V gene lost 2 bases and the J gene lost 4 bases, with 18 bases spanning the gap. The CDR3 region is CAWSTTGTGGYEQYF. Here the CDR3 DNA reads TGTGCCTGGAGTACGACCGGGACTGGGGGATACGAGCAGTACTTC.

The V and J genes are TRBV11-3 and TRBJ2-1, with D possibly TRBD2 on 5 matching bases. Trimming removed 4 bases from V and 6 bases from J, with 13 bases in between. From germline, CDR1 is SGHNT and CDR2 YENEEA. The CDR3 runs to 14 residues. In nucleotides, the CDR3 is TGTGCCAGCAGCTCCGGTCTGGGGAGCAATGAGCAGTTCTTC. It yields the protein CASSSGLGSNEQFF.

DNA of the CDR3: TGTGCCAGCAGTCACCAAGCGCCGACAGGGGACGAGCAGTACTTC. Protein product: CASSHQAPTGDEQYF. J is TRBJ2-7 and V is TRBV6-5, with 8 positions matching TRBD1. CDR3 length: 15 residues. CDR1 and CDR2 (germline): MNHEY, SVGAGI. V gave up 5 bases and J gave up 5 bases; unmatched junction bases: 11.

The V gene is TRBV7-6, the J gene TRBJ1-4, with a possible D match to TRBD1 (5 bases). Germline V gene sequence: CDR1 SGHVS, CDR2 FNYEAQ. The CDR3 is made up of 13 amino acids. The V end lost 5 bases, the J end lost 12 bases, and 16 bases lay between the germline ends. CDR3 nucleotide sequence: TGTGCCAGCAGCCCGACGGGGGTGTGGGAACTGTTTTTT. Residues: CASSPTGVWELFF.

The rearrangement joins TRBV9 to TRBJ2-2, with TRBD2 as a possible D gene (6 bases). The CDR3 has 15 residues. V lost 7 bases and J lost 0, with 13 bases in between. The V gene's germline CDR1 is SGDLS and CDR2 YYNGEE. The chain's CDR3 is CASSTGDTNTGELFF. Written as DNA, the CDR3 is TGTGCCAGCTCTACGGGGGATACGAACACCGGGGAGCTGTTTTTT.

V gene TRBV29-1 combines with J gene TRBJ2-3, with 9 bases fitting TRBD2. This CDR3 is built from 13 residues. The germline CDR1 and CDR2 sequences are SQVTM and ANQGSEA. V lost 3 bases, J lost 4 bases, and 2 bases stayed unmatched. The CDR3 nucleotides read TGCAGCGTTGACGCGGGAGGGTCAGATACGCAGTATTTT. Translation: CSVDAGGSDTQYF.

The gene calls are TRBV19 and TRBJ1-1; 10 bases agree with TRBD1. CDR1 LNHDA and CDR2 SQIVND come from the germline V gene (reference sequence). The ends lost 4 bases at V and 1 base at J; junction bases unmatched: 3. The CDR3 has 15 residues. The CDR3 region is CASSSRDRGNTEAFF. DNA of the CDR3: TGTGCCAGTAGTAGCCGGGACAGGGGGAACACTGAAGCTTTCTTT.

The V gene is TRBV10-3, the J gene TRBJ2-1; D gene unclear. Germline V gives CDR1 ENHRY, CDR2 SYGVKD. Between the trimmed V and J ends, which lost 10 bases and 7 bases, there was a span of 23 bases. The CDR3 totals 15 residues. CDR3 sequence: CATLRFGNIENEQFF. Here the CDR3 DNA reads TGTGCCACACTAAGGTTTGGCAATATTGAGAATGAGCAGTTCTTC.

DNA of the CDR3: TGTGCCAGCAGCTTGGGGGGCCCCTTGAACACCGGGGAGCTGTTTTTT. Its translation is CASSLGGPLNTGELFF. V and J are TRBV5-4 and TRBJ2-2; D perhaps matches TRBD1 (5 bases). Germline CDR1 is SGHNT and CDR2 is YYREEE (reference sequence). Trimming removed 0 bases from V and 1 base from J, with 10 bases in between. The CDR3 is made up of 16 amino acids.

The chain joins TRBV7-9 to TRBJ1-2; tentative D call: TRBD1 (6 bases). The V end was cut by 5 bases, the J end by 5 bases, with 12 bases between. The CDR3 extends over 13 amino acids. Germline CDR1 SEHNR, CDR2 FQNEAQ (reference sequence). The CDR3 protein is CASSVQGWYGYTF. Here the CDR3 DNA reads TGTGCCAGCAGCGTACAGGGATGGTATGGCTACACCTTC.

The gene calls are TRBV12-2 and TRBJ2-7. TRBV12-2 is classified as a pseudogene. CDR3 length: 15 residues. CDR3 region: CASRLVGETDYEQYF. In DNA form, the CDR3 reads TGTGCAAGTCGCTTAGTGGGAGAGACAGACTACGAGCAGTACTTC.